This is a list of T cell receptor beta chains from one sample in a study of regulatory and conventional T cells in RAG deficiency. Assay: immunoSEQ multiplex PCR; the TCRdb copy retains only in-frame clones and omits some. The table records under 35,000 clones, around 89% of them present only once. The same sample was also used in a study of regulatory T cells.

The source material was CD8+ T cells sorted from blood. These receptors were obtained from a human donor in good health. The CDR3 runs from the conserved cysteine through the conserved F or W. A D gene is named only where the DNA matches it firmly. A clone size is listed for some rows: how often the clone was seen (once, few, many), or a class if it is expanded.

V gene,J gene,D gene,clone size,CDR3 protein,CDR3 DNA
TRBV14,TRBJ2-5,-,-,CASSLGTDWQETQYF,TGTGCCAGCAGCCTAGGCACAGATTGGCAAGAGACCCAGTACTTC
TRBV27,TRBJ2-3,TRBD2,-,CASSLAASGPSTDTQYF,TGTGCCAGCAGTTTAGCGGCTAGCGGGCCTAGCACAGATACGCAGTATTTT
TRBV5-6,TRBJ2-2,TRBD2,-,CASSAGLAGGTGELFF,TGTGCCAGCAGCGCCGGACTAGCGGGGGGCACCGGGGAGCTGTTTTTT
TRBV18,TRBJ1-6,TRBD1,once,CASSPPGGGDSPLHF,TGTGCCAGCTCACCGCCGGGAGGGGGCGATTCACCCCTCCACTTT
TRBV11-3,TRBJ2-1,-,-,CASSPSGHSQYNEQFF,TGTGCCAGCAGCCCTAGTGGGCACTCCCAATACAATGAGCAGTTCTTC
TRBV5-1,TRBJ2-3,TRBD1,-,CASSNRDSNTDTQYF,TGCGCCAGCAGCAACCGGGACAGTAACACAGATACGCAGTATTTT
TRBV7-7,TRBJ2-3,TRBD2,-,CASSPSRGRTDTQYF,TGTGCTAGCAGCCCCTCGCGGGGGAGAACAGATACGCAGTATTTT
TRBV19,TRBJ2-1,-,-,CASSRLADSYNEQFF,TGTGCCAGTAGTCGATTAGCGGATTCCTACAATGAGCAGTTCTTC
TRBV5-1,TRBJ1-5,-,-,CASSFRGNQPQHF,TGCGCCAGCAGTTTCAGGGGTAATCAGCCCCAGCATTTT
TRBV7-9,TRBJ2-3,-,once,CASSPGHQHTLF,TGTGCCAGCAGCCCCGGGCACCAGCATACCCTGTTT
TRBV27,TRBJ2-7,TRBD2,-,CASSYNSGNEQYF,TGTGCCAGCAGCTATAATAGCGGGAACGAGCAGTACTTC
TRBV4-1,TRBJ2-5,TRBD1,-,CASSQTTGEKYQETQYF,TGCGCCAGCAGCCAAACTACAGGGGAAAAATACCAAGAGACCCAGTACTTC
TRBV9,TRBJ2-2,-,-,CASSSPPGSGSFANTGELFF,TGTGCCAGCAGCTCACCCCCCGGGAGTGGTTCCTTCGCGAACACCGGGGAGCTGTTTTTT
TRBV15,TRBJ2-7,-,-,CATSSFQGSYEQYF,TGTGCCACCAGCAGTTTCCAGGGTAGTTACGAGCAGTACTTC
TRBV27,TRBJ1-5,-,-,CASSDDLNQPQHF,TGTGCCAGCAGTGATGACCTGAATCAGCCCCAGCATTTT
TRBV2,TRBJ2-1,TRBD2,-,CPSSGGLAGGVGNEQFF,TGTCCCAGCAGTGGGGGACTAGCGGGGGGAGTTGGCAATGAGCAGTTCTTC
TRBV4-2,TRBJ2-3,-,-,CASSQVAGTDTQYF,TGTGCCAGCAGCCAAGTGGCGGGAACAGATACGCAGTATTTT
TRBV5-1,TRBJ1-6,TRBD1,-,CASSLEIRGRVTRKDSPLHF,TGCGCCAGCAGCTTGGAGATCAGGGGGCGGGTGACCAGGAAGGATTCACCCCTCCACTTT
TRBV27,TRBJ2-7,-,-,CASSSAGSYEQYF,TGTGCCAGCAGTTCGGCGGGGAGCTACGAGCAGTACTTC
TRBV19,TRBJ1-2,TRBD1,-,CASSISGTANYGYTF,TGTGCCAGTAGTATCTCCGGGACAGCTAACTATGGCTACACCTTC
TRBV28,TRBJ2-7,TRBD1,-,CAISDRDPYEQYF,TGTGCCATCTCCGACAGGGATCCCTACGAGCAGTACTTC
TRBV18,TRBJ2-7,-,once,CASSPRSDSYEQYF,TGTGCCAGCTCACCACGGAGCGATTCCTACGAGCAGTACTTC
TRBV27,TRBJ2-3,TRBD2,-,CASGWTSGTDTQYF,TGTGCCAGCGGCTGGACTAGCGGCACAGATACGCAGTATTTT
TRBV7-9,TRBJ2-5,TRBD1,-,CASSPRDRVGGQYF,TGTGCCAGCAGCCCCAGGGACAGGGTTGGTGGGCAGTACTTC
TRBV6-1,TRBJ2-7,-,-,CASRVNPYEQYF,TGTGCCAGCAGGGTCAACCCCTACGAGCAGTACTTC
TRBV7-2,TRBJ1-2,TRBD1,-,CATHHPGQGIYGYTF,TGTGCCACCCACCACCCGGGACAGGGGATCTATGGCTACACCTTC
TRBV11-1,TRBJ2-7,-,-,CASSFSRTPYEQYF,TGTGCCAGCAGCTTTAGCAGGACCCCCTACGAGCAGTACTTC
TRBV5-8,TRBJ2-7,-,medium-sized,CASSLRGRENYEQYF,TGTGCCAGCAGCTTGCGGGGACGAGAGAACTACGAGCAGTACTTC
TRBV28,TRBJ2-7,TRBD1,-,CASSSGDRVTYEQYF,TGTGCCAGCAGTTCAGGGGACAGGGTTACCTACGAGCAGTACTTC
TRBV30,TRBJ2-3,-,-,CAWSLTGGEDTQYF,TGTGCCTGGAGCTTAACAGGGGGGGAGGATACGCAGTATTTT
TRBV7-9,TRBJ2-7,-,few,CASSHSYEQYF,TGTGCCAGCAGCCATTCCTACGAGCAGTACTTC
TRBV6-1,TRBJ1-6,-,-,CASSEAAGTLYNSPLHF,TGTGCCAGCAGTGAAGCCGCAGGAACTCTATATAATTCACCCCTCCACTTT
TRBV7-3,TRBJ2-2,TRBD2,medium-sized,CASSFAGTSGTGELFF,TGTGCCAGCAGCTTTGCCGGGACTAGCGGCACCGGGGAGCTGTTTTTT
TRBV7-2,TRBJ2-2,-,-,CASSRLRDLPGELFF,TGTGCCAGCAGCCGACTACGGGATTTGCCCGGGGAGCTGTTTTTT
TRBV6-6,TRBJ1-2,-,-,CASSSRDGSDYGYTF,TGTGCCAGCAGTTCCCGGGACGGTTCAGACTATGGCTACACCTTC
TRBV15,TRBJ1-6,-,-,CATSRDKGSGSPLHF,TGTGCCACCAGCAGAGATAAAGGGTCCGGTTCACCCCTCCACTTT
TRBV13,TRBJ1-1,-,-,CASSLQNTEAFF,TGTGCCAGCAGCTTACAGAACACTGAAGCTTTCTTT
TRBV27,TRBJ2-7,-,-,CASSSTNAGHEQYF,TGTGCCAGCAGTTCAACAAACGCGGGACACGAGCAGTACTTC
TRBV13,TRBJ1-2,TRBD1,-,CASSSTGVSGYTF,TGTGCCAGCAGCTCAACAGGGGTGAGTGGCTACACCTTC
TRBV5-4,TRBJ2-7,TRBD2,-,CASSETSGAYEQYF,TGTGCCAGCAGCGAGACTAGCGGGGCCTACGAGCAGTACTTC
TRBV13,TRBJ1-1,TRBD1,-,CASVTGGTEAFF,TGTGCCAGCGTTACAGGGGGTACTGAAGCTTTCTTT
TRBV19,TRBJ2-7,-,-,CASSIDQVQGRDEQYF,TGTGCCAGTAGTATAGATCAGGTCCAGGGGAGGGACGAGCAGTACTTC
TRBV4-1,TRBJ2-7,TRBD2,-,CASSQETASGSYEQYF,TGCGCCAGCAGCCAAGAAACGGCTAGCGGCTCCTACGAGCAGTACTTC
TRBV9,TRBJ2-1,TRBD2,-,CASSVRDYANNEQFF,TGTGCCAGCAGCGTCCGGGACTATGCAAACAATGAGCAGTTCTTC
TRBV4-2,TRBJ2-3,TRBD2,once,CASSPGTSGGADTQYF,TGTGCCAGCAGCCCCGGGACTAGCGGGGGGGCAGATACGCAGTATTTT
TRBV5-8,TRBJ2-3,TRBD2,-,CASISFSGLASTDTQYF,TGTGCCAGCATCTCCTTTTCGGGACTAGCTTCCACAGATACGCAGTATTTT
TRBV7-2,TRBJ2-5,TRBD2,-,CASSQVGTSGETQYF,TGTGCCAGCAGCCAGGTCGGGACTAGCGGCGAGACCCAGTACTTC
TRBV2,TRBJ2-3,-,-,CASSEIWQGTPSTDTQYF,TGTGCCAGCAGTGAGATTTGGCAGGGGACCCCTAGCACAGATACGCAGTATTTT
TRBV29-1,TRBJ1-3,-,-,CSVEQGAGNTIYF,TGCAGCGTTGAACAGGGAGCTGGAAACACCATATATTTT
TRBV5-5,TRBJ2-1,TRBD2,-,CASSARDYTNNEQFF,TGTGCCAGCAGCGCCCGGGACTACACAAACAATGAGCAGTTCTTC
TRBV19,TRBJ1-5,-,-,CATKRGNQPQHF,TGTGCCACCAAAAGGGGGAATCAGCCCCAGCATTTT